The T cell receptor beta chain described here comes from a study of neoadjuvant nivolumab and ipilimumab in lung cancer. Study information: Patients got nivolumab 3 mg/kg on days 1, 15 and 29; combination added ipilimumab 1 mg/kg day 1.

The data were produced by immunoSEQ multiplex PCR, yet TCRdb's version contains in-frame clones alone and is incomplete. The data contain about 18,000 clones, about 89% of them seen just once; the ten biggest clones take up 2.1%. Regarding the study as a whole: TCR richness and clonality were higher in tumors than adjacent uninvolved lung. Resected-tumor TCR richness correlated positively with pretherapy blood richness. From pretherapy to surgery, tumor richness and clonality rose with dual therapy.

Germline CDR1 is DFQATT and CDR2 is SNEGSKA (reference sequence). The CDR3 spans 10 residues. Points on this clone: Its specificity is unknown. An end of the junction differs from the germline gene, which may be a read error.

The receptor was isolated from an adult with non-small cell lung cancer. The J gene is TRBJ2-1, the V gene TRBV20-1, with D perhaps matching TRBD2 (8 bases). This specimen was peripheral blood, taken before neoadjuvant nivolumab, alone or with ipilimumab. The DNA of the CDR3 is TGCAGCGCTAGGGGGCGGGAGGAGTTCTTC. Protein sequence: CSARGREEFF.